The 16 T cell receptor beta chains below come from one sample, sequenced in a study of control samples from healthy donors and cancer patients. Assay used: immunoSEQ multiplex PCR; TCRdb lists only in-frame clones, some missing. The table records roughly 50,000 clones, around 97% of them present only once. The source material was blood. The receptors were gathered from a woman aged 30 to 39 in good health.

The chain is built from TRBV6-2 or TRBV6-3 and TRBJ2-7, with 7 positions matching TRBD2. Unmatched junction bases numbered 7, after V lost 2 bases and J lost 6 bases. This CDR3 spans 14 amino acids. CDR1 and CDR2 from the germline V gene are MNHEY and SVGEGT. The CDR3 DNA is TGTGCCAGCAGTTACGTGGCGGGAGCATCCGAGCAGTACTTC. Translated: CASSYVAGASEQYF.

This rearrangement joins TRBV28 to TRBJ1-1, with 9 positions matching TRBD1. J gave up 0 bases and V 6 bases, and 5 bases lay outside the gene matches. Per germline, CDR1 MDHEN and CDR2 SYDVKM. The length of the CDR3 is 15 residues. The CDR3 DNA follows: TGTGCCAGCAGGCTGGGACAGGGAATGAACACTGAAGCTTTCTTT. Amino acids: CASRLGQGMNTEAFF.

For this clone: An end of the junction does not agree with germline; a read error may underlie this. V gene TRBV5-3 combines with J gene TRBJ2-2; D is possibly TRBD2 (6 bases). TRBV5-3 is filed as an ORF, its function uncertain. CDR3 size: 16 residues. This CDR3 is CARSLTLDFYWRGAVF. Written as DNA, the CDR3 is TGTGCCAGAAGCTTGACTCTGGACTTCTATTGGCGGGGAGCTGTTTTT.

Here the CDR3 DNA reads TGTGCCAGCAGCGTAAACAAGCGGAGCTCCTACAATGAGCAGTTCTTC. Translation: CASSVNKRSSYNEQFF. The chain carries TRBV7-9 and TRBJ2-1; perhaps TRBD2 as D (5 bases). V lost 5 bases, J lost 0 bases, and 14 bases lay in between. CDR1 is SEHNR and CDR2 is FQNEAQ in the germline V gene (reference sequence). The CDR3 covers 16 residues. The variable domain in full, with the rest retrieved from reference TRBV7-9 and TRBJ2-1, is DTGVSQNPRHKITKRGQNVTFRCDPISEHNRLYWYRQTLGQGPEFLTYFQNEAQLEKSRLLSDRFSAERPKGSFSTLEIQRTEQGDSAMYLCASSVNKRSSYNEQFFGPGTRLTVL.

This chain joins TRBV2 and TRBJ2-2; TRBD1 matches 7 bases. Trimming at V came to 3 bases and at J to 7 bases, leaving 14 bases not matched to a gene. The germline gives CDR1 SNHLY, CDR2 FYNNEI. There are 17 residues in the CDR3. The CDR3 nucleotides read TGTGCCAGCAGTGAGCTTGACAGGGTTCGGTACGGCGGGGAGCTGTTTTTT. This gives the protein CASSELDRVRYGGELFF.

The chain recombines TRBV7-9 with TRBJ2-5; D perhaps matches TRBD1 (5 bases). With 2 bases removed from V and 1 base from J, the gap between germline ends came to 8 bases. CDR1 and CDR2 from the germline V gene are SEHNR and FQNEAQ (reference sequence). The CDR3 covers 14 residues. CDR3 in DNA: TGTGCCAGCAGCTTATCTACAGGCCAAGAGACCCAGTACTTC. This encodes CASSLSTGQETQYF.

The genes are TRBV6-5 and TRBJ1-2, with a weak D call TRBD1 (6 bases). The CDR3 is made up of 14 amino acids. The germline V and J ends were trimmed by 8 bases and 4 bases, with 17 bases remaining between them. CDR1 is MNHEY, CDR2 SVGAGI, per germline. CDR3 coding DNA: TGTGCCAGCGGAGCCAGCCCACAGGGCTATGGCTACACCTTC. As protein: CASGASPQGYGYTF.

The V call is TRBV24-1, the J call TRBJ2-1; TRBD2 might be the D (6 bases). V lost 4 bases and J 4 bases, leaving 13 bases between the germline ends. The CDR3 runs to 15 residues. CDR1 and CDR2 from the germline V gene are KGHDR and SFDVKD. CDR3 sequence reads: CATSDLSGKYNEQFF. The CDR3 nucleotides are TGTGCCACCAGTGACCTTAGCGGAAAATACAATGAGCAGTTCTTC.

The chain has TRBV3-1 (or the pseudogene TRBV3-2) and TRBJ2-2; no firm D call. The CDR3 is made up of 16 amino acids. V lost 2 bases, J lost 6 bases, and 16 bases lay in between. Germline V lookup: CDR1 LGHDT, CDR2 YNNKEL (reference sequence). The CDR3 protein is CASSQKLIPFSGELFF. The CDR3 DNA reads TGTGCCAGCAGCCAAAAACTTATCCCCTTTTCCGGGGAGCTGTTTTTT.

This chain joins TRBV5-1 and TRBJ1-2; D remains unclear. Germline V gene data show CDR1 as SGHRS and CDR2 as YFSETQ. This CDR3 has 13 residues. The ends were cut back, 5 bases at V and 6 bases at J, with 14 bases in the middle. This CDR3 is CASRMDRENGYTF. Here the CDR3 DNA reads TGCGCCAGCAGAATGGACCGAGAGAATGGCTACACCTTC. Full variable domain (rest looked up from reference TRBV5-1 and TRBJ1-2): KAGVTQTPRYLIKTRGQQVTLSCSPISGHRSVSWYQQTPGQGLQFLFEYFSETQRNKGNFPGRFSGRQFSNSRSEMNVSTLELGDSALYLCASRMDRENGYTFGSGTRLTVV.

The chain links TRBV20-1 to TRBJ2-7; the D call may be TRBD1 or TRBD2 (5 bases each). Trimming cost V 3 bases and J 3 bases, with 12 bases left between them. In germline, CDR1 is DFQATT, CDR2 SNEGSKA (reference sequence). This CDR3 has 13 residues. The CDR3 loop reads CSASEGIVYEQYF. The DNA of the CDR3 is TGCAGTGCTAGTGAGGGGATTGTCTACGAGCAGTACTTC.

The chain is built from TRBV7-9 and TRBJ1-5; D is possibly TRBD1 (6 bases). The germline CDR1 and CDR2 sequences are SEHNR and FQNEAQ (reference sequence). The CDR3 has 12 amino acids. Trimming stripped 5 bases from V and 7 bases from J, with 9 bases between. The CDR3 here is CASSPTGQPQHF. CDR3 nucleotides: TGTGCCAGCAGCCCTACAGGGCAGCCCCAGCATTTT.

CDR3 nucleotides: TGTGCCAGCTCACCGTTTGGGGTGGTGGTCATGGCATCCTACGAGCAGTACTTC. Protein product: CASSPFGVVVMASYEQYF. The chain couples TRBV18 to TRBJ2-7; D gene unclear. The CDR3 is made up of 18 amino acids. The germline CDR1 and CDR2 sequences are KGHSH and LQKENI. Trimming pared 3 bases from V and 1 base from J, leaving 22 bases between.

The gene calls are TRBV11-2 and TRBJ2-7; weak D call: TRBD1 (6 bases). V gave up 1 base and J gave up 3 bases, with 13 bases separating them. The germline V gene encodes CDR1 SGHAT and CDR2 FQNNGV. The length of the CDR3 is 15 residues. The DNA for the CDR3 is TGTGCCAGCAGCTTAGGGGGGCTTGAAAACTACGAGCAGTACTTC. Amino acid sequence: CASSLGGLENYEQYF.

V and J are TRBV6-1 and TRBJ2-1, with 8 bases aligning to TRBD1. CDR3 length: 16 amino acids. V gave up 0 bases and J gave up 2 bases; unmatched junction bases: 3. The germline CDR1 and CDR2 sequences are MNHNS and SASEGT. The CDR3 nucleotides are TGTGCCAGCAGTGAAGCGGCCAGGGGGCCCTACAATGAGCAGTTCTTC. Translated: CASSEAARGPYNEQFF.

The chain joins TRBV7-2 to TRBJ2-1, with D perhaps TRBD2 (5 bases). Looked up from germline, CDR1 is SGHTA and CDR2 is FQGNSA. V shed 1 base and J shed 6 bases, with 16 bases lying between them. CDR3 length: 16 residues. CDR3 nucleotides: TGTGCCAGCAGCTTAGTGGTGGTGAAGACTATCAATGAGCAGTTCTTC. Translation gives CASSLVVVKTINEQFF. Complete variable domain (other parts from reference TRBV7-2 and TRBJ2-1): GAGVSQSPSNKVTEKGKDVELRCDPISGHTALYWYRQSLGQGLEFLIYFQGNSAPDKSGLPSDRFSAERTGGSVSTLTIQRTQQEDSAVYLCASSLVVVKTINEQFFGPGTRLTVL.